What follows are 15 T cell receptor beta chains derived from one specimen sequenced in a study of shared clonotypes between healthy human individuals. Assay: immunoSEQ multiplex PCR; the TCRdb copy retains only in-frame clones and omits some. The data contain roughly 2,300,000 clones, approximately 90% of them singletons. Sequenced material: naive CD4+ T cells from PBMCs. Subset defined: CD45RA+ positively selected. These TCRs come from a man aged 18-30 years in good health. Some clones in this sample may be carry-over from other donors' samples.

The rearrangement links TRBV7-3 to TRBJ2-5; 7 nucleotides line up with TRBD2. The V gene's germline CDR1 is SGHTA and CDR2 FQGTGA. The CDR3 covers 16 residues. V lost 2 bases to trimming and J lost 5 bases; unmatched junction nucleotides: 11. The CDR3 bases are TGTGCCAGCAGCTTAGGCCCGGGGCTAGCGGAGGAGACCCAGTACTTC. Translating it yields CASSLGPGLAEETQYF.

The chain carries TRBV28 and TRBJ1-4, with D tentatively TRBD1 (5 bases). This CDR3 has 17 amino acids. V was cut by 5 bases and J by 0 bases, with 16 bases left in between. The germline V gene encodes CDR1 MDHEN and CDR2 SYDVKM. CDR3 amino acids: CASSRPMGGATNEKLFF. The CDR3 DNA sequence: TGTGCCAGCAGTCGCCCTATGGGGGGTGCAACTAATGAAAAACTGTTTTTT. The full variable domain, rest sourced from reference TRBV28 and TRBJ1-4, is DVKVTQSSRYLVKRTGEKVFLECVQDMDHENMFWYRQDPGLGLRLIYFSYDVKMKEKGDIPEGYSVSREKKERFSLILESASTNQTSMYLCASSRPMGGATNEKLFFGSGTQLSVL.

This clone showed up just a few times. This specimen includes other DNA sequences encoding the same CDR3. This sequence joins TRBV6-1 and TRBJ1-5; D gene ambiguous. Germline V gene sequence: CDR1 MNHNS, CDR2 SASEGT. The CDR3 is 13 amino acids. The V and J ends lost 0 bases and 6 bases respectively, with 6 bases between them. CDR3 in DNA: TGTGCCAGCAGTGAAGCGGGGTCTCAGCCCCAGCATTTT. Amino acid sequence: CASSEAGSQPQHF.

V and J are TRBV5-6 and TRBJ2-3; a weak D match, TRBD1 (5 bases). CDR3 length: 11 amino acids. V lost 5 bases and J 5 bases, leaving 6 bases between the germline ends. The V gene's germline CDR1 is SGHDT and CDR2 YYEEEE. Here the CDR3 reads CASRQEDTQYF. CDR3 in DNA: TGTGCCAGCAGACAGGAAGATACGCAGTATTTT. The entire variable domain, with the rest obtained from reference TRBV5-6 and TRBJ2-3, is as follows: DAGVTQSPTHLIKTRGQQVTLRCSPKSGHDTVSWYQQALGQGPQFIFQYYEEEERQRGNFPDRFSGHQFPNYSSELNVNALLLGDSALYLCASRQEDTQYFGPGTRLTVL.

The CDR3 protein is CASSPLAGKWGEQYF. CDR3 nucleotide sequence: TGTGCCAGCAGTCCTCTAGCGGGGAAATGGGGGGAGCAGTACTTC. The chain carries TRBV28 and TRBJ2-7, with 9 bases aligning to TRBD2. Germline V gives CDR1 MDHEN, CDR2 SYDVKM. Trimming took 5 bases from V and 7 from J; bases not matched to a gene: 12. The CDR3 has 15 amino acids.

This clone was seen once. This rearrangement joins TRBV5-1 to TRBJ2-5; D is possibly TRBD2 (6 bases). Germline-derived CDR1 and CDR2 are SGHRS and YFSETQ. With 6 bases removed from V and 3 bases from J, the gap between germline ends came to 12 bases. The length of the CDR3 is 13 residues. The CDR3, as DNA: TGCGCCAGCACCCCCGGGGGTAAAGAGACCCAGTACTTC. Translation gives CASTPGGKETQYF.

J is TRBJ1-1 and V is TRBV19; possible D gene TRBD1, 6 bases. V was trimmed by 5 bases and J by 1 base, leaving 11 bases between them. The CDR3 sequence is 14 residues long. Germline V CDR1 and CDR2: LNHDA, SQIVND (reference sequence). CDR3 amino acids: CASSVLDRNTEAFF. The CDR3 coding sequence is TGTGCCAGTAGTGTCTTGGACAGGAACACTGAAGCTTTCTTT.

The CDR3 DNA reads TGTGCCAGCAGTTTATCCAGGGGGCGGGCCTTATACTTC. Amino acid sequence: CASSLSRGRALYF. The chain has TRBV27 and TRBJ2-4; 8 bases are shared with TRBD1. CDR1 and CDR2 from the germline V gene are MNHEY and SMNVEV (reference sequence). The CDR3 has 13 residues. V lost 0 bases, J lost 16 bases, and 8 bases stayed unmatched.

This chain uses TRBV5-1 with TRBJ2-7; 11 nucleotides agree with TRBD1. J lost 7 bases, V lost 2 bases, and 8 bases had no gene match. There are 15 residues in the CDR3. Per the germline V gene, CDR1 is SGHRS and CDR2 is YFSETQ. The CDR3 here is CASSFDQDRGLEQYF. DNA for the CDR3: TGCGCCAGCAGCTTTGATCAGGACAGGGGGCTTGAGCAGTACTTC.

This chain uses TRBV19 with TRBJ1-2; D gene uncertain. V was shortened by 1 base and J by 10 bases, with 16 bases between the two germline ends. The CDR3 is 14 amino acids. CDR1 is LNHDA and CDR2 is SQIVND in the germline V gene (reference sequence). The CDR3 here is CASSIGSAAVLYTF. In DNA, the CDR3 is TGTGCCAGTAGTATAGGTTCGGCCGCGGTCCTCTACACCTTC.

The chain carries TRBV4-1 and TRBJ2-5; the D gene is possibly TRBD1 (6 bases). The germline gives CDR1 MGHRA, CDR2 YSYEKL. Trimming stripped 6 bases from V and 2 bases from J, with 16 bases between. The CDR3 spans 15 residues. Written as DNA, the CDR3 is TGCGCCAGCAGAGCCGTAGGGGGACGGCAAGAGACCCAGTACTTC. Encoded protein: CASRAVGGRQETQYF.

V and J are TRBV18 and TRBJ2-1; D assignment may be TRBD1 or TRBD2 (5 bases each). The CDR3 extends over 15 amino acids. With 3 bases removed from V and 8 bases from J, the gap between germline ends came to 17 bases. The germline CDR1 and CDR2 sequences are KGHSH and LQKENI. The CDR3 DNA follows: TGTGCCAGCTCACCGGCAGGGAGTCGGGATCATGAGCAGTTCTTC. Translation gives CASSPAGSRDHEQFF.

The chain employs TRBV5-1 and TRBJ2-7; TRBD1 matches at 8 bases. CDR1 and CDR2 (germline): SGHRS, YFSETQ. The CDR3 contains 13 residues. V shed 6 bases, J shed 6 bases, and the junction held 8 bases outside the gene matches. The CDR3 loop reads CASTTPGGGEQYF. For the CDR3, the DNA is TGCGCCAGCACAACACCAGGGGGCGGCGAGCAGTACTTC.

The gene calls are TRBV11-3 and TRBJ2-1, with TRBD2 as a possible D gene (5 bases). CDR1 and CDR2 (germline): SGHNT, YENEEA. The V gene lost 8 bases and the J gene lost 2 bases, with 13 bases spanning the gap. The CDR3 is 14 amino acids. The CDR3 here is CASSRTGAYNEQFF. The DNA for the CDR3 is TGTGCCAGCTCCCGGACTGGAGCCTACAATGAGCAGTTCTTC.

As concerns this clone: This specimen includes other DNA sequences encoding the same CDR3. V usage is TRBV28 and J usage is TRBJ2-3; no definite D call. This CDR3 contains 12 residues. CDR1 and CDR2 from the germline V gene are MDHEN and SYDVKM. The V end was cut by 6 bases, the J end by 2 bases, with 6 bases between. CDR3 amino acids: CASRTPTDTQYF. The CDR3 DNA sequence: TGTGCCAGCAGGACACCCACAGATACGCAGTATTTT.